This entry lists 14 T cell receptor beta chains sequenced from one sample in a study of beta chain features in type 1 diabetes. Study results and limitations: Moderate yet significant TCRB CDR3 shortening was seen in Type 1 diabetes patients in all four CD4+ subsets.

These TCRs' antigens remain unknown. Every bit of the isolated RNA underwent reverse transcription, so sequencing read expressed TCRB transcripts. TCRdb's table, derived via immunoSEQ multiplex PCR, lists solely in-frame clones and lacks some. This table holds 120,000 or so clones, about 15% found once. Sequencing input: central memory CD4+ T cells from blood. The origin of the receptors is a man aged 25 to 40 with type 1 diabetes.

The chain links TRBV14 to TRBJ2-3; D gene unclear. Germline assignment: CDR1 SGHDN and CDR2 FVKESK. The length of the CDR3 is 11 residues. The ends were cut back, 4 bases at V and 7 bases at J, with 6 bases in the middle. CDR3 sequence (DNA): TGTGCCAGCAGCCGCGTTTATACGCAGTATTTT. This encodes CASSRVYTQYF.

V is TRBV27 and J is TRBJ2-7; no clear D gene. V was cut by 3 bases and J by 6 bases, with 24 bases left in between. CDR3 size: 17 residues. In germline, CDR1 is MNHEY, CDR2 SMNVEV (reference sequence). CDR3 sequence: CASSFEPPAARGVEQYF. In DNA form, the CDR3 reads TGTGCCAGCAGTTTTGAACCCCCGGCAGCGCGTGGGGTCGAGCAGTACTTC.

This chain connects TRBV11-2 to TRBJ2-6; D gene uncertain. CDR3 length equals 14 residues. The germline gives CDR1 SGHAT, CDR2 FQNNGV. With 6 bases removed from V and 2 bases from J, the gap between germline ends came to 8 bases. The CDR3 nucleotides are TGTGCCAGCAGTAGCCCTCCTGGGGCCAACGTCCTGACTTTC. Its protein is CASSSPPGANVLTF.

This clone has only a few counts. The chain uses TRBV7-2 and TRBJ2-7; the match to TRBD1 covers 8 bases. The V gene's germline CDR1 is SGHTA and CDR2 FQGNSA. V gave up 7 bases and J gave up 3 bases; unmatched junction bases: 8. The CDR3 contains 14 residues. The CDR3 bases are TGTGCCAGCACTCGACAGGGGTCGAGCTACGAGCAGTACTTC. Translation gives CASTRQGSSYEQYF.

This clone was detected a few times. The chain uses TRBV5-1 and TRBJ2-3; no clear D gene. CDR1 and CDR2 (germline): SGHRS, YFSETQ. V lost 3 bases, J lost 2 bases, and 10 bases lay in between. The CDR3 consists of 14 residues. CDR3 amino acids: CASSWGGPTDTQYF. The CDR3 DNA reads as TGCGCCAGCAGCTGGGGTGGCCCCACAGATACGCAGTATTTT.

This rearrangement joins TRBV11-2 to TRBJ2-3, with D unresolved. Per the germline V gene, CDR1 is SGHAT and CDR2 is FQNNGV. This CDR3 is built from 13 residues. The V end lost 5 bases, the J end lost 2 bases, and 8 bases lay between the germline ends. CDR3: CASSLLYTDTQYF. In DNA form, the CDR3 reads TGTGCCAGCAGCCTGCTTTACACAGATACGCAGTATTTT.

The J gene is TRBJ1-5, the V gene TRBV6-6; D unclear. Trimming shortened V by 7 bases and J by 0 bases, and 10 bases separated the two germline ends. Germline CDR1 is MNHNY and CDR2 is SVGAGI (reference sequence). The CDR3 extends over 14 amino acids. The CDR3 protein is CASNPLHSNQPQHF. For the CDR3, the DNA is TGTGCCAGCAACCCACTTCATAGCAATCAGCCCCAGCATTTT.

J is TRBJ2-7 and V is TRBV9; maybe TRBD2 (6 bases). The length of the CDR3 is 18 residues. V lost 4 bases, J lost 0 bases, and 23 bases lay in between. CDR1 SGDLS and CDR2 YYNGEE come from the germline V gene. The CDR3 region is CASSPQAAGGGSSYEQYF. The CDR3 DNA is TGTGCCAGCAGCCCCCAAGCCGCCGGGGGAGGTTCCTCCTACGAGCAGTACTTC.

This chain uses TRBV27 with TRBJ2-7; 8 bases line up with TRBD1. The CDR3 sequence is 14 residues long. Germline V gives CDR1 MNHEY, CDR2 SMNVEV (reference sequence). V lost 5 bases and J lost 3; bases outside the gene matches: 6. For the CDR3, the DNA is TGTGCCAGCAGTCCCTTCGGACAGGGCTACGAGCAGTACTTC. It encodes CASSPFGQGYEQYF.

A few counts support this clone. J is TRBJ1-6 and V is TRBV7-6; no clear D gene. V lost 5 bases and J lost 4, with 15 bases in between. The germline CDR1 and CDR2 sequences are SGHVS and FNYEAQ. The CDR3 sequence is 16 residues long. The CDR3 nucleotides read TGTGCCAGCAGCCTTGATGGGGTTGGGTATAATTCACCCCTCCACTTT. Protein: CASSLDGVGYNSPLHF.

A few counts support this clone. The chain carries TRBV5-1 and TRBJ2-2; 9 nucleotides match TRBD1. The CDR3 has 14 amino acids. Germline trimming cut 0 bases from V and 11 bases from J; bases unmatched to any gene: 5. Germline values: CDR1 SGHRS, CDR2 YFSETQ. The CDR3 DNA is TGCGCCAGCAGCTTGGGGACAGGGGATGGAGAGCTGTTTTTT. Residues: CASSLGTGDGELFF.

This clone was seen only a few times. This chain connects TRBV6-5 to TRBJ1-4, with D perhaps TRBD1 (5 bases). Germline assignment: CDR1 MNHEY and CDR2 SVGAGI. V was trimmed by 4 bases and J by 5 bases, leaving 11 bases between them. There are 14 residues in the CDR3. The CDR3 DNA reads TGTGCCAGCAGTTCCAGTCGACAGAATGAAAAACTGTTTTTT. Protein product: CASSSSRQNEKLFF.

There are a few counts of this clone. This chain links TRBV4-2 with TRBJ2-1, with 11 bases fitting TRBD2. Germline-derived CDR1 and CDR2 are LGHNA and YNFKEQ. The CDR3 consists of 19 residues. V lost 2 bases, J lost 1 base, and 10 bases stayed unmatched. CDR3 amino acids: CASSQTGLAGGTSYNEQFF. CDR3 DNA: TGTGCCAGCAGCCAAACAGGGCTAGCGGGGGGTACTTCCTACAATGAGCAGTTCTTC.

V is TRBV7-8 and J is TRBJ2-1; unclear D gene. This CDR3 region has 17 residues. Trimming cost V 1 base and J 0 bases, with 13 bases left between them. Germline V gene lookup returns CDR1 SGHVS and CDR2 FQNEAQ. The CDR3 DNA reads TGTGCCAGCAGCTTAGTTCGGATCAGGAGCTCCTACAATGAGCAGTTCTTC. Its protein is CASSLVRIRSSYNEQFF.